This paragraph covers one T cell receptor (beta chain) sequence. Its antigen is still unknown. The CDR3 has 16 amino acids. The germline V gene has CDR1 MNHNY and CDR2 SVGAGI (reference sequence). It was with a sample-barcoded 5' primer and a J-beta primer mix that a second PCR of about 7 to 12 cycles was run. TCRdb redid the calling of the 5' RACE reads with MiXCR, one entry per CDR3 protein. The table has about 680,000 distinct CDR3 sequences, 49% seen once. The data stem from a study of blood T cells in healthy people across ages. Study-wide results and limits: Long-lived and aged donors differed, with more naive CD4+ cells and higher diversity in the long-lived.

The chain combines TRBV6-6 with TRBJ2-5; TRBD2 agrees at 9 bases. The assigned J gene may be wrong: the sequence end matches TRBJ2-7 better. The sequencing sample was made of blood. This TCR was recovered from a woman aged 55-69 years in good health. The CDR3 nucleotides read TGTGCCAGCAGTTACGGGGGACTAGCCAAAAGGCACGAGCAGTACTTC. This sequence encodes CASSYGGLAKRHEQYF.